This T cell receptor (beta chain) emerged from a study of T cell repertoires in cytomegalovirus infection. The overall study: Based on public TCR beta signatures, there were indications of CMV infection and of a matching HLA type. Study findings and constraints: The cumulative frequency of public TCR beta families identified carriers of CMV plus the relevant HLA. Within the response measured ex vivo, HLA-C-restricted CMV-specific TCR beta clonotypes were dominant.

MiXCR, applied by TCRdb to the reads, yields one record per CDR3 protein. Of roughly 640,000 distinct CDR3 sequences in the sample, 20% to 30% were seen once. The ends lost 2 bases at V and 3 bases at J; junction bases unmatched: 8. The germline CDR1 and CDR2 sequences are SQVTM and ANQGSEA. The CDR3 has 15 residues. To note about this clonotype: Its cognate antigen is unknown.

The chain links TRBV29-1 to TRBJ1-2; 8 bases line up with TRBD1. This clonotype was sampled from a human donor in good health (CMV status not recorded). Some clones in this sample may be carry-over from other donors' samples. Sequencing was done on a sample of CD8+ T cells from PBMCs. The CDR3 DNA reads TGCAGCGTTGAAACCCAGGGGGCGATCGACTATGGCTACACCTTC. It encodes CSVETQGAIDYGYTF.